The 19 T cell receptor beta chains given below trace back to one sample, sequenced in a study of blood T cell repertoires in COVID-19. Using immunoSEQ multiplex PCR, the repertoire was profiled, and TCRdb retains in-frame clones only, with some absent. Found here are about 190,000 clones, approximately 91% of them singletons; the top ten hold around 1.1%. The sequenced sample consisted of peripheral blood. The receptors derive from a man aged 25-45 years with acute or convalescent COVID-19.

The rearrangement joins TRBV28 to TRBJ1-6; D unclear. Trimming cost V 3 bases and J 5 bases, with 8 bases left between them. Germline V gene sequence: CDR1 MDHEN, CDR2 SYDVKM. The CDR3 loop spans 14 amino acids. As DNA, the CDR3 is TGTGCCAGCAGTTTTGAAACAGATAATTCACCCCTCCACTTT. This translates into CASSFETDNSPLHF.

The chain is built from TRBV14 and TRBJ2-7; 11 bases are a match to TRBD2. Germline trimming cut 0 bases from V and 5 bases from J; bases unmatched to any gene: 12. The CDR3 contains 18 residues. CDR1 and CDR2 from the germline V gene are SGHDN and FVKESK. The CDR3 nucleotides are TGTGCCAGCAGCCAAGATAGACGGACTAGCGGGCAGCATGACGAGCAGTACTTC. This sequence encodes CASSQDRRTSGQHDEQYF.

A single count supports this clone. The DNA for the CDR3 is TGTGCCAGCAGTTTGCCAGTCGCTTATGGCTACACCTTC. Its translation: CASSLPVAYGYTF. V is TRBV28 and J is TRBJ1-2; D call uncertain. CDR3 length equals 13 residues. With 3 bases removed from V and 5 bases from J, the gap between germline ends came to 10 bases. CDR1 and CDR2 (germline): MDHEN, SYDVKM.

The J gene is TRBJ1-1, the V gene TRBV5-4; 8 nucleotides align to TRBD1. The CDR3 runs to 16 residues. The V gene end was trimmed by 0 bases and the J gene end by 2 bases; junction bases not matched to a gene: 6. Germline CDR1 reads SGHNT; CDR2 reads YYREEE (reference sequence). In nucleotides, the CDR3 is TGTGCCAGCAGCTTGGCCCATGGACAGGGAAACACTGAAGCTTTCTTT. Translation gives CASSLAHGQGNTEAFF.

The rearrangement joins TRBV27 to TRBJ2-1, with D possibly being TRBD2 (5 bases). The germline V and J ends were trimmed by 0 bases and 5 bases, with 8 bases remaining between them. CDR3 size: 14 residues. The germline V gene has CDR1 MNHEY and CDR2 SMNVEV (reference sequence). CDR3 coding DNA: TGTGCCAGCAGTTTATCCGGGGAAAACAATGAGCAGTTCTTC. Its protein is CASSLSGENNEQFF.

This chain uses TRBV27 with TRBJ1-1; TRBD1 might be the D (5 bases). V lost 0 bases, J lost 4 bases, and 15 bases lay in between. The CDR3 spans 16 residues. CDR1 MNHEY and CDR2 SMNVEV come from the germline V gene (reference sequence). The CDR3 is CASSLSNGVRGTEAFF. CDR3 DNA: TGTGCCAGCAGTTTATCGAATGGGGTTAGGGGCACTGAAGCTTTCTTT.

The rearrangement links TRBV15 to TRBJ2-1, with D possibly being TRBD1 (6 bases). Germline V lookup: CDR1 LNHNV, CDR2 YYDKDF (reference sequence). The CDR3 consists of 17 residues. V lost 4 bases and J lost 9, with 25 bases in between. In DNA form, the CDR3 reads TGTGCCACCAGCACCCGAAGTGGGCTCTGGGGGCAGGGTGAGCAGTTCTTC. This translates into CATSTRSGLWGQGEQFF.

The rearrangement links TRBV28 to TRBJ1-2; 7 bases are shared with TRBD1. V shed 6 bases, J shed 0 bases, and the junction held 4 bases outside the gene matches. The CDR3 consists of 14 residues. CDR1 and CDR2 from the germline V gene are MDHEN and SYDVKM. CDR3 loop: CASRSTGTNYGYTF. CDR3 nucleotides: TGTGCCAGCAGGTCGACAGGGACTAACTATGGCTACACCTTC.

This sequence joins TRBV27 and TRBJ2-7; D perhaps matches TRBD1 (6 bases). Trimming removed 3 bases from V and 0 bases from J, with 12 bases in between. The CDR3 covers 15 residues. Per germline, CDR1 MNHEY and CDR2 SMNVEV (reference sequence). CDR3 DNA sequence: TGTGCCAGCAGTTTCGTGACAGGCCGCTCCTACGAGCAGTACTTC. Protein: CASSFVTGRSYEQYF.

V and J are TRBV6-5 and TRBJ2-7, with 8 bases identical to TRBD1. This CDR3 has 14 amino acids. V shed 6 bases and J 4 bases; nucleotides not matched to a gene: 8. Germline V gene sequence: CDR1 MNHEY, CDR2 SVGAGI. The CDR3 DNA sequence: TGTGCCAGCAGGCGACAGGGGTCGCCATACGAGCAGTACTTC. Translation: CASRRQGSPYEQYF.

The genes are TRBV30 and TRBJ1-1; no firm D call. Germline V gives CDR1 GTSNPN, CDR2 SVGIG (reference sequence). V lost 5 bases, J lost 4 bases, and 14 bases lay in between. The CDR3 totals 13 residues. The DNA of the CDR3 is TGTGCCTGGGGACGGAGGGTGGGCACTGAAGCTTTCTTT. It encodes CAWGRRVGTEAFF.

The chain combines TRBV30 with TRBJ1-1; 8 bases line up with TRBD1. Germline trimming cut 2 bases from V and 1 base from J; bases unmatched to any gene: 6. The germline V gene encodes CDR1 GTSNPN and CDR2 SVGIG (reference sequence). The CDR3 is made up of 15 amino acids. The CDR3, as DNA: TGTGCCTGGAGTCCTCCGGACAGGGCGAACACTGAAGCTTTCTTT. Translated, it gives CAWSPPDRANTEAFF. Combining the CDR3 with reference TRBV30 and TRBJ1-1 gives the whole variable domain SQTIHQWPATLVQPVGSPLSLECTVEGTSNPNLYWYRQAAGRGLQLLFYSVGIGQISSEVPQNLSASRPQDRQFILSSKKLLLSDSGFYLCAWSPPDRANTEAFFGQGTRLTVV.

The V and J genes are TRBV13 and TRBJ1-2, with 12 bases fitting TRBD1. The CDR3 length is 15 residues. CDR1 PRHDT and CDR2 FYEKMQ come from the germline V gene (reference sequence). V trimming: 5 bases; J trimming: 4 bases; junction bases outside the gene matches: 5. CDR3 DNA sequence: TGTGCCAGCAGCCTGGGACAGGGGGCCATCTATGGCTACACCTTC. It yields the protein CASSLGQGAIYGYTF.

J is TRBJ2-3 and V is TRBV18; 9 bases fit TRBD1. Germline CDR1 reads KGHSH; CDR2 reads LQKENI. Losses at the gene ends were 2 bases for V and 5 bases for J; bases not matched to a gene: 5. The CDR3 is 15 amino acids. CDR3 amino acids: CASSPITGGKDTQYF. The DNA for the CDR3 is TGTGCCAGCTCACCAATAACAGGGGGCAAAGATACGCAGTATTTT.

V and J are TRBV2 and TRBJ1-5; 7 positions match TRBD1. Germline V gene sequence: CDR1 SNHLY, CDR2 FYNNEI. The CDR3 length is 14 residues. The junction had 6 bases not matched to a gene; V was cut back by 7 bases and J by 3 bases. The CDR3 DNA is TGTGCCAGCAATAGGGACAGCCACAATCAGCCCCAGCATTTT. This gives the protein CASNRDSHNQPQHF.

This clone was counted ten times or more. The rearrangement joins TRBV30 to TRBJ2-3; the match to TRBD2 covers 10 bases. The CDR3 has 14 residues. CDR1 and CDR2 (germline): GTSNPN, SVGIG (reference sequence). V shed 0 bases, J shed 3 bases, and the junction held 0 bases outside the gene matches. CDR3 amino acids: CAWSVAGGTDTQYF. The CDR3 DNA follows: TGTGCCTGGAGTGTAGCGGGAGGGACAGATACGCAGTATTTT.

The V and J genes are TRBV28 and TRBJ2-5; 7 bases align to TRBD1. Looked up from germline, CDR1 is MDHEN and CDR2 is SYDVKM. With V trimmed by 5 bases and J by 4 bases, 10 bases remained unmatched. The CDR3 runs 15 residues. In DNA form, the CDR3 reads TGTGCCAGCAGTGCCCCGACAGGGCGGATAGAGACCCAGTACTTC. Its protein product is CASSAPTGRIETQYF.

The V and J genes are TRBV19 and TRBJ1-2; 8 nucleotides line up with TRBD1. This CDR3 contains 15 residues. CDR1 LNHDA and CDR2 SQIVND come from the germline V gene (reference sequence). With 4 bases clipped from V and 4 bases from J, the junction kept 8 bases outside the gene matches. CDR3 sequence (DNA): TGTGCCAGTAGTACAGGACAGGGAAATCCCTATGGCTACACCTTC. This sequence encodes CASSTGQGNPYGYTF. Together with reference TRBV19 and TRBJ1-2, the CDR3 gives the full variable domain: DGGITQSPKYLFRKEGQNVTLSCEQNLNHDAMYWYRQDPGQGLRLIYYSQIVNDFQKGDIAEGYSVSREKKESFPLTVTSAQKNPTAFYLCASSTGQGNPYGYTFGSGTRLTVV.

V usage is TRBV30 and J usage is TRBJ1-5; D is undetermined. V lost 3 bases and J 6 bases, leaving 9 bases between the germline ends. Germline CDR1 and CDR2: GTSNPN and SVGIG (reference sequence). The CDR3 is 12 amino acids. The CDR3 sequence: CAWRQSGQPQHF. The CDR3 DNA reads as TGTGCCTGGAGGCAATCGGGTCAGCCCCAGCATTTT.